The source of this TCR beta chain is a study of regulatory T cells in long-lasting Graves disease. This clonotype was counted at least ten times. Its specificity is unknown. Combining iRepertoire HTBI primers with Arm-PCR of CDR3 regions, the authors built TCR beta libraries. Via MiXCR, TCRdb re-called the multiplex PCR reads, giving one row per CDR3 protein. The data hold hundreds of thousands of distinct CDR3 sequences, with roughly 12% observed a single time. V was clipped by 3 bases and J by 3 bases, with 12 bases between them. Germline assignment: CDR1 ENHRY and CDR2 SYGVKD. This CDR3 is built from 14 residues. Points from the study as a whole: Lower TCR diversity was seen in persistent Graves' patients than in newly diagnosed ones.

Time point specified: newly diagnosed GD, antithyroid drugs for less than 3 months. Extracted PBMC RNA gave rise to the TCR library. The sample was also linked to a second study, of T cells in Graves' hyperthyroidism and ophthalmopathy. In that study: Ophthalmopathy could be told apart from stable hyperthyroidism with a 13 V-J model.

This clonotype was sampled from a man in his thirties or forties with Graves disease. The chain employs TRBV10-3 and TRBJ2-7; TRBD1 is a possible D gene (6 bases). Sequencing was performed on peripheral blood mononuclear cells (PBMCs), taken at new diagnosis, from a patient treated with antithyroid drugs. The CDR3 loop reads CAISEQGKGYEQYF. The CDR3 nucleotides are TGTGCCATCAGTGAACAGGGAAAAGGCTACGAGCAGTACTTC.